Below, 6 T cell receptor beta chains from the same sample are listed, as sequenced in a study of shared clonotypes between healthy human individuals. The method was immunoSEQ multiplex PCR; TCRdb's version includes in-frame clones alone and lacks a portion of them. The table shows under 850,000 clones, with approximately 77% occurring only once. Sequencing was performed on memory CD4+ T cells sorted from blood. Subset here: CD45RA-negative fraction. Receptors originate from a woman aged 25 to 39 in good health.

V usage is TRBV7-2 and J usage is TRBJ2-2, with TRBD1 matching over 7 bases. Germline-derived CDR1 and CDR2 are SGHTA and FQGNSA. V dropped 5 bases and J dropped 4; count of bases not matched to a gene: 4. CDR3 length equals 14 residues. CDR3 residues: CASSKQGFTGELFF. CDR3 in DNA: TGTGCCAGCAGCAAACAGGGGTTCACCGGGGAGCTGTTTTTT.

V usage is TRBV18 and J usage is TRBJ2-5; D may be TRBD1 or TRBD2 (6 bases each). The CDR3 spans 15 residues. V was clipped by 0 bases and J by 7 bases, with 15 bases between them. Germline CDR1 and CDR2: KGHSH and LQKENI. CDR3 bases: TGTGCCAGCTCACCACCCTCGGGGGCGGAAGTGACCCAGTACTTC. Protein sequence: CASSPPSGAEVTQYF.

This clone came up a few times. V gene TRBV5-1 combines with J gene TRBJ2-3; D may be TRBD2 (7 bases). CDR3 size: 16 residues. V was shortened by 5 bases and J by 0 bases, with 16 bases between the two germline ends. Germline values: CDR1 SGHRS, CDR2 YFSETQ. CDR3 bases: TGCGCCAGCAGTATTGGGGGGGCCGCTAGCACAGATACGCAGTATTTT. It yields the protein CASSIGGAASTDTQYF.

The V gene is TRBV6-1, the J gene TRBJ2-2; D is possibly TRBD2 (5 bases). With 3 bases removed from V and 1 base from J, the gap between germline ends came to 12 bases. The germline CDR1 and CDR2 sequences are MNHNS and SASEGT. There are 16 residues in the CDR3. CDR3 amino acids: CASSDPLRGNTGELFF. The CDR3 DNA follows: TGTGCCAGCAGTGACCCTCTACGGGGGAACACCGGGGAGCTGTTTTTT.

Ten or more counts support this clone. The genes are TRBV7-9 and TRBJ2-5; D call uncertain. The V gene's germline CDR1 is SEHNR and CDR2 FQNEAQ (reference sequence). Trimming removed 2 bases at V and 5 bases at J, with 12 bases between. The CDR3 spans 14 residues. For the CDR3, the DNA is TGTGCCAGCAGCTTATCTGCCCCCCAGGAGACCCAGTACTTC. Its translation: CASSLSAPQETQYF. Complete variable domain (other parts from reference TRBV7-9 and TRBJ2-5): DTGVSQNPRHKITKRGQNVTFRCDPISEHNRLYWYRQTLGQGPEFLTYFQNEAQLEKSRLLSDRFSAERPKGSFSTLEIQRTEQGDSAMYLCASSLSAPQETQYFGPGTRLLVL.

This chain's CDR3 is CASYTLPGEAFF. CDR3 sequence (DNA): TGTGCCAGCTACACCTTACCGGGTGAAGCTTTCTTT. The chain employs TRBV18 and TRBJ1-1; D is uncertain. The CDR3 loop spans 12 amino acids. Trimming pared 7 bases from V and 7 bases from J, leaving 13 bases between. Germline assignment: CDR1 KGHSH and CDR2 LQKENI.